This T cell receptor (beta chain) was sequenced in a study of T cell clonality in common variable immunodeficiency. Trimming took 5 bases from V and 5 from J, leaving 11 bases between them. This CDR3 region has 13 residues. Germline V gene lookup returns CDR1 SGHTA and CDR2 FQGNSA. Overall study findings and caveats: Common variable immunodeficiency TCR beta sequences reportedly had fewer deletions and N-nucleotide insertions. CVID subjects showed higher TCRbeta clonality than healthy controls.

Method: immunoSEQ multiplex PCR; TCRdb's copy keeps in-frame clones and lacks some. In total the sample includes about 33,000 clones, none of them seen once. This clone came up a few times. As yet, its antigen is unknown. The DNA ends 3 residues before the CDR3 does, and the rest of the CDR3 is filled in from the germline J gene. The chain joins TRBV7-2 to TRBJ2-3, with D unresolved. Material: peripheral blood mononuclear cells. This clonotype was obtained from a human donor with common variable immunodeficiency. The sequenced CDR3 bases are TGTGCCAGCAGCGAAAACGCACAAGATACG. Residues: CASSENAQDT. The CDR3 reads in full as CASSENAQDTQYF.